The T cell receptor (beta chain) under discussion was sequenced for a study of blood T cell repertoires in COVID-19. This CDR3 contains 12 residues. CDR1 and CDR2 from the germline V gene are LNHDA and SQIVND (reference sequence). Trimming at V came to 3 bases and at J to 6 bases, leaving 0 bases not matched to a gene. Assay used: immunoSEQ multiplex PCR; TCRdb lists only in-frame clones, some missing. Of about 250,000 clones listed, 83% are singletons. The sequenced sample consisted of peripheral blood. This TCR came from a man aged 40-49 years with active or convalescent COVID-19. The V call is TRBV19, the J call TRBJ2-3; 7 bases are a match to TRBD2. CDR3 protein: CASSMGGDTQYF. CDR3 sequence (DNA): TGTGCCAGTAGTATGGGGGGGGATACGCAGTATTTT.